The source of this T cell receptor (beta chain) is a study of blood T cell repertoires in COVID-19. Background on the study: Some COVID-19 samples were acute and others convalescent; all came from the United States, Italy and Spain. PBMCs, B-cell-depleted T cells, or T cells were the source of the cDNA or gDNA that made up the material.

Only one count was recorded for this clone. Methods used by the authors: Cell counts per sample came from amplifying reference gene primers. Clones were read by immunoSEQ multiplex PCR, and TCRdb kept only the in-frame ones, dropping some. V and J calls and clone size are copied from that table; D and trimming were computed from the DNA. Of 190,000 or so clones listed, roughly nine tenths are singletons. The TCR was taken from a woman aged 25 to 39 with active or convalescent COVID-19. The sequencing sample was made of peripheral blood.

The CDR3 DNA sequence: TGTGCCAGCAGCCAGGACAGGGGATATGGCTTGAACACCGGGGAGCTGTTTTTT. Protein: CASSQDRGYGLNTGELFF. V is TRBV3-1 (or the pseudogene TRBV3-2) and J is TRBJ2-2, with TRBD1 identical over 9 bases. The ends lost 3 bases at V and 1 base at J; junction bases unmatched: 9. This CDR3 contains 18 residues. Germline assignment: CDR1 LGHDT and CDR2 YNNKEL (reference sequence).